Below, 31 T cell receptor beta chains from the same sample are listed, as sequenced in a study of blood T cell repertoires in COVID-19. TCRdb keeps only in-frame clones here, not all; method: immunoSEQ multiplex PCR. The repertoire holds 35,000 to 40,000 clones, with about four fifths as singletons. Material: peripheral blood. These receptor sequences come from a man in his forties or fifties with active or convalescent COVID-19.

V gene TRBV19 combines with J gene TRBJ1-4; the D is unclear. Germline loops: CDR1 LNHDA, CDR2 SQIVND (reference sequence). The CDR3 covers 15 residues. V was trimmed by 5 bases and J by 13 bases, leaving 23 bases between them. As DNA, the CDR3 is TGTGCCAGTAGTGCCCTTCGAGAGGGAACCGTTCGACTGTTTTTT. Translated: CASSALREGTVRLFF.

The genes are TRBV30 and TRBJ1-2; D gene ambiguous. CDR1 is GTSNPN, CDR2 SVGIG, per germline (reference sequence). The CDR3 has 11 amino acids. V was shortened by 2 bases and J by 5 bases, with 6 bases between the two germline ends. The CDR3 sequence is CAWSRVYGYTF. The CDR3 region has the DNA TGTGCCTGGAGTAGAGTTTATGGCTACACCTTC.

J is TRBJ2-3 and V is TRBV5-5; 10 bases fit TRBD2. CDR3 size: 16 residues. V shed 4 bases and J 0 bases; nucleotides not matched to a gene: 5. Per the germline V gene, CDR1 is SGHKS and CDR2 is YYEKEE (reference sequence). The CDR3 region is CASSPGLADSTDTQYF. As DNA, the CDR3 is TGTGCCAGCAGCCCTGGACTAGCGGATAGCACAGATACGCAGTATTTT. Based on the CDR3 plus reference TRBV5-5 and TRBJ2-3, the full variable domain is DAGVTQSPTHLIKTRGQQVTLRCSPISGHKSVSWYQQVLGQGPQFIFQYYEKEERGRGNFPDRFSARQFPNYSSELNVNALLLGDSALYLCASSPGLADSTDTQYFGPGTRLTVL.

This rearrangement joins TRBV30 to TRBJ1-6, with 7 bases that match TRBD1. The CDR3 covers 19 residues. J was trimmed by 0 bases and V by 2 bases; bases with no gene match: 13. CDR1 and CDR2 (germline): GTSNPN, SVGIG (reference sequence). CDR3 amino acids: CAWSPYRGQSSSYNSPLHF. The CDR3 DNA reads TGTGCCTGGAGTCCCTACAGGGGACAATCGAGCTCCTATAATTCACCCCTCCACTTT.

The chain combines TRBV6-1 with TRBJ1-4, with D maybe TRBD1 (5 bases). V was pared by 2 bases and J by 5 bases, with 12 bases between. CDR3 length: 15 residues. The germline V gene has CDR1 MNHNS and CDR2 SASEGT. This chain's CDR3 is CASSESGEQNEKLFF. The CDR3 DNA is TGTGCCAGCAGTGAATCGGGGGAACAAAATGAAAAACTGTTTTTT.

V gene TRBV20-1 combines with J gene TRBJ2-5; D perhaps matches TRBD1 (7 bases). The V end was cut by 4 bases, the J end by 7 bases, with 10 bases between. The germline gives CDR1 DFQATT, CDR2 SNEGSKA (reference sequence). This CDR3 has 11 residues. The CDR3 protein is CSANRGGTQYF. In nucleotides, the CDR3 is TGCAGTGCTAACAGGGGAGGGACCCAGTACTTC.

The genes are TRBV7-9 and TRBJ2-5; TRBD2 matches at 13 bases. The CDR3 covers 16 residues. V shed 5 bases and J 2 bases; nucleotides not matched to a gene: 5. Germline V gives CDR1 SEHNR, CDR2 FQNEAQ (reference sequence). CDR3: CASSPGTSGEQETQYF. Here the CDR3 DNA reads TGTGCCAGCAGCCCAGGGACTAGCGGGGAACAAGAGACCCAGTACTTC.

The chain employs TRBV5-1 and TRBJ2-5; the D gene is possibly TRBD1 (6 bases). The germline V gene encodes CDR1 SGHRS and CDR2 YFSETQ. The CDR3 covers 17 residues. The V gene lost 0 bases and the J gene lost 2 bases, with 17 bases spanning the gap. CDR3 residues: CASSLGQGIRGQETQYF. In DNA, the CDR3 is TGCGCCAGCAGCTTGGGGCAGGGGATAAGAGGGCAAGAGACCCAGTACTTC.

The gene calls are TRBV27 and TRBJ2-7; D possibly corresponds to TRBD2 (7 bases). Per germline, CDR1 MNHEY and CDR2 SMNVEV (reference sequence). The CDR3 has 14 amino acids. The V gene lost 7 bases and the J gene lost 2 bases, with 15 bases spanning the gap. As DNA, the CDR3 is TGTGCCAGCACTCACACGGGGGGCACCTACGAGCAGTACTTC. Encoded protein: CASTHTGGTYEQYF.

This rearrangement joins TRBV21-1 to TRBJ2-3; the DNA was not used to check the table's D call, TRBD2. TRBV21-1 is noted as a pseudogene. CDR3 size: 18 residues. The CDR3 DNA sequence: TGTGCCAGCAGCAAAGTACCGAGCGAGGAGGGCCTCTCAGATACGCAGTATTTT. This gives the protein CASSKVPSEEGLSDTQYF.

This chain links TRBV5-8 with TRBJ2-7; a weak D match, TRBD2 (5 bases). The CDR3 has 13 amino acids. The V end lost 5 bases, the J end lost 1 base, and 10 bases lay between the germline ends. Germline V lookup: CDR1 SGHTS, CDR2 YDEGEE. The CDR3 loop reads CASSKSGSYEQYF. CDR3 nucleotides: TGTGCCAGCAGTAAAAGCGGATCCTACGAGCAGTACTTC. The complete variable domain, with remaining parts taken from reference TRBV5-8 and TRBJ2-7, reads EAGVTQSPTHLIKTRGQQATLRCSPISGHTSVYWYQQALGLGLQFLLWYDEGEERNRGNFPPRFSGRQFPNYSSELNVNALELEDSALYLCASSKSGSYEQYFGPGTRLTVT.

This chain uses TRBV4-2 with TRBJ2-5; D not certain. The CDR3 spans 12 residues. Looked up from germline, CDR1 is LGHNA and CDR2 is YNFKEQ. The V end lost 0 bases, the J end lost 8 bases, and 7 bases lay between the germline ends. CDR3 in DNA: TGTGCCAGCAGCCAAGATTCGCGAACCCAGTACTTC. Its protein product is CASSQDSRTQYF.

The genes are TRBV6-1 and TRBJ1-5; D call uncertain. The germline V and J ends were trimmed by 2 bases and 0 bases, with 5 bases remaining between them. The CDR3 has 14 amino acids. Germline assignment: CDR1 MNHNS and CDR2 SASEGT. CDR3 sequence reads: CASSEIYSNQPQHF. The CDR3 DNA is TGTGCCAGCAGTGAAATTTATAGCAATCAGCCCCAGCATTTT.

This clone came up a few times. V usage is TRBV9 and J usage is TRBJ2-5, with D possibly being TRBD2 (6 bases). V was pared by 3 bases and J by 4 bases, with 10 bases between. This CDR3 spans 13 amino acids. CDR1 SGDLS and CDR2 YYNGEE come from the germline V gene. As DNA, the CDR3 is TGTGCCAGCAGCGGGATCGGGGGAGAGACCCAGTACTTC. Protein product: CASSGIGGETQYF.

This rearrangement joins TRBV19 to TRBJ1-2; TRBD1 might be the D (6 bases). Trimming cost V 7 bases and J 13 bases, with 16 bases left between them. Germline V gene data show CDR1 as LNHDA and CDR2 as SQIVND (reference sequence). The CDR3 is 11 residues long. The CDR3 DNA reads as TGTGCCAGTACCAATGGACAGACCCTCACCTTC. Translating gives CASTNGQTLTF.

The chain carries TRBV19 and TRBJ1-1; D is unclear. This CDR3 comprises 14 residues. Deletions cut 4 bases from V and 7 bases from J, with 16 bases between. The V gene's germline CDR1 is LNHDA and CDR2 SQIVND (reference sequence). The CDR3 coding sequence is TGTGCCAGTAGTAGTGGCGGGATCCGCGGTGAAGCTTTCTTT. Amino acid sequence: CASSSGGIRGEAFF. Based on the CDR3 plus reference TRBV19 and TRBJ1-1, the full variable domain is DGGITQSPKYLFRKEGQNVTLSCEQNLNHDAMYWYRQDPGQGLRLIYYSQIVNDFQKGDIAEGYSVSREKKESFPLTVTSAQKNPTAFYLCASSSGGIRGEAFFGQGTRLTVV.

The chain couples TRBV14 to TRBJ2-7; D is ambiguous. Germline CDR1 SGHDN, CDR2 FVKESK. The V and J ends lost 0 bases and 12 bases respectively, with 15 bases between them. There are 13 residues in the CDR3. The CDR3, as DNA: TGTGCCAGCAGCCAAGATTTGGCAGGCCAGTCGTACTTC. Its protein is CASSQDLAGQSYF.

This clone appeared a single time. V and J are TRBV27 and TRBJ1-1; TRBD1 agrees at 7 bases. The length of the CDR3 is 15 residues. V lost 3 bases, J lost 1 base, and 5 bases stayed unmatched. CDR1 is MNHEY and CDR2 is SMNVEV in the germline V gene (reference sequence). The CDR3 coding sequence is TGTGCCAGCAGTTTGGGTACAGGGGCGAACACTGAAGCTTTCTTT. Its protein is CASSLGTGANTEAFF.

J is TRBJ2-1 and V is TRBV5-4; unclear D gene. V was trimmed by 5 bases and J by 4 bases, leaving 16 bases between them. CDR1 and CDR2 (germline): SGHNT, YYREEE (reference sequence). The length of the CDR3 is 15 residues. CDR3 loop: CASRLDWSSYNEQFF. CDR3 nucleotide sequence: TGTGCCAGCAGGCTCGACTGGTCTTCGTACAATGAGCAGTTCTTC.

This rearrangement joins TRBV18 to TRBJ1-2, with D tentatively TRBD1 (5 bases). Trimming cost V 1 base and J 3 bases, with 6 bases left between them. The CDR3 is 13 residues long. Germline loops: CDR1 KGHSH, CDR2 LQKENI. CDR3: CASSPRRDYGYTF. CDR3 in DNA: TGTGCCAGCTCACCACGCAGGGACTATGGCTACACCTTC.

This chain joins TRBV13 and TRBJ2-7; 8 positions agree with TRBD1. The CDR3 sequence is 18 residues long. With V trimmed by 0 bases and J by 1 base, 11 bases remained unmatched. Germline-derived CDR1 and CDR2 are PRHDT and FYEKMQ (reference sequence). The CDR3 region is CASSLGPPGQVLSYEQYF. The DNA of the CDR3 is TGTGCCAGCAGCTTAGGGCCCCCGGGACAGGTCCTTTCCTACGAGCAGTACTTC.

This clone was detected only once. This chain uses TRBV5-1 with TRBJ1-4; D gene unclear. There are 15 residues in the CDR3. The V and J ends lost 3 bases and 3 bases respectively, with 12 bases between them. Germline V gene data show CDR1 as SGHRS and CDR2 as YFSETQ. The chain's CDR3 is CASSSTQSPNEKLFF. CDR3 DNA sequence: TGCGCCAGCAGCTCAACACAGTCCCCTAATGAAAAACTGTTTTTT.

The chain recombines TRBV7-6 with TRBJ1-2; TRBD1 matches 7 bases. Germline CDR1 is SGHVS and CDR2 is FNYEAQ. The CDR3 is 13 amino acids. Trimming at V came to 4 bases and at J to 8 bases, leaving 7 bases not matched to a gene. The CDR3 loop reads CASSSTGIGGYTF. CDR3 nucleotide sequence: TGTGCCAGCAGCTCGACAGGGATTGGCGGCTACACCTTC.

The chain uses TRBV15 and TRBJ2-5; 13 bases agree with TRBD2. Germline trimming cut 1 base from V and 2 bases from J; bases unmatched to any gene: 19. Germline lookup yields CDR1 LNHNV and CDR2 YYDKDF (reference sequence). The length of the CDR3 is 22 residues. This CDR3 reads CATSRAGRGAGLAGNEQETQYF. The DNA for the CDR3 is TGTGCCACCAGCAGAGCTGGAAGGGGGGCGGGACTAGCGGGGAACGAACAAGAGACCCAGTACTTC.

The chain employs TRBV30 and TRBJ1-5; TRBD1 matches 8 bases. Germline V gene data show CDR1 as GTSNPN and CDR2 as SVGIG (reference sequence). The CDR3 contains 14 residues. The V gene end was trimmed by 5 bases and the J gene end by 5 bases; junction bases not matched to a gene: 8. CDR3 sequence: CAWGGQGGYQPQHF. The CDR3 region has the DNA TGTGCCTGGGGAGGACAGGGAGGTTATCAGCCCCAGCATTTT. The full variable domain, its missing parts supplied by reference TRBV30 and TRBJ1-5, is SQTIHQWPATLVQPVGSPLSLECTVEGTSNPNLYWYRQAAGRGLQLLFYSVGIGQISSEVPQNLSASRPQDRQFILSSKKLLLSDSGFYLCAWGGQGGYQPQHFGDGTRLSIL.

V and J are TRBV27 and TRBJ2-1; D is possibly TRBD2 (5 bases). Germline values: CDR1 MNHEY, CDR2 SMNVEV (reference sequence). The CDR3 extends over 15 amino acids. V was trimmed by 6 bases and J by 6 bases, leaving 18 bases between them. The CDR3 DNA is TGTGCCAGCAGCCCGACGAGCGGTCATATCAATGAGCAGTTCTTC. Its protein product is CASSPTSGHINEQFF.

This chain joins TRBV10-3 and TRBJ1-6; 9 bases agree with TRBD1. The CDR3 spans 14 residues. Germline CDR1 ENHRY, CDR2 SYGVKD. V lost 6 bases, J lost 10 bases, and 7 bases stayed unmatched. CDR3 coding DNA: TGTGCCATCAGCTCCGGGACAGGGAGATCACCCCTCCACTTT. This sequence encodes CAISSGTGRSPLHF.

This chain connects TRBV12-5 to TRBJ1-4; TRBD1 aligns across 7 bases. This CDR3 spans 14 amino acids. Germline V gene data show CDR1 as LGHNT and CDR2 as FRNRAP. V shed 0 bases, J shed 8 bases, and the junction held 3 bases outside the gene matches. The CDR3 bases are TGTGCTAGTGGTTTGGTAGAAGGGGGCGAAAAACTGTTTTTT. Its protein product is CASGLVEGGEKLFF.

The chain links TRBV7-8 to TRBJ1-6; D ambiguous. From germline, CDR1 is SGHVS and CDR2 FQNEAQ. The CDR3 sequence is 15 residues long. Trimming left V 1 base short and J 10 bases short, with 14 bases between. CDR3 in amino acids: CASSLVGVAQSPLHF. The CDR3 DNA reads TGTGCCAGCAGCTTAGTCGGGGTCGCACAATCACCCCTCCACTTT.

The chain employs TRBV30 and TRBJ2-7, with 7 nucleotides matching TRBD1. This CDR3 is 15 amino acids long. CDR1 is GTSNPN, CDR2 SVGIG, per germline (reference sequence). Unmatched junction bases numbered 8, after V lost 1 base and J lost 2 bases. The CDR3 DNA is TGTGCCTGGAGTGACAGGGGAAGATTACCCTACGAGCAGTACTTC. Encoded protein: CAWSDRGRLPYEQYF.

CDR3 sequence: CASSLAGGIAYEQYF. The CDR3 DNA reads as TGCGCCAGCAGCTTGGCCGGCGGAATTGCCTACGAGCAGTACTTC. V and J are TRBV5-1 and TRBJ2-7; D call uncertain. Trimming pared 0 bases from V and 2 bases from J, leaving 12 bases between. The CDR3 contains 15 residues. The germline gives CDR1 SGHRS, CDR2 YFSETQ.